The sequence of this T cell receptor (beta chain) was determined in a study of early T cells in non-severe SARS-CoV-2 infection. The overall study: With bulk RNA from unsorted whole blood as input, sequencing yielded unpaired chains.

Attached unique molecular identifiers marked individual cDNA molecules. TCRdb re-called the 5' RACE reads through MiXCR, storing one row per CDR3 protein. The table has some 66,000 distinct CDR3 sequences, less than 15% seen once. This clonotype was detected ten times or more. The antigen is not known. The V and J ends lost 1 base and 6 bases respectively, with 10 bases between them. Germline CDR1 reads MDHEN; CDR2 reads SYDVKM. The CDR3 runs 14 residues. Study-level results: Anti-spike CD8 responses were favored by VDJdb matching, which missed private and CD4 specificities.

The sample consisted of whole blood. The chain has TRBV28 and TRBJ2-1; no clear D gene. The TCR originated in an adult who was a healthcare worker with PCR-confirmed SARS-CoV-2 infection or an uninfected control (not recorded which). CDR3 sequence reads: CASSLSISANEQFF. The CDR3 coding sequence is TGTGCCAGCAGTTTATCTATTAGTGCCAATGAGCAGTTCTTC.